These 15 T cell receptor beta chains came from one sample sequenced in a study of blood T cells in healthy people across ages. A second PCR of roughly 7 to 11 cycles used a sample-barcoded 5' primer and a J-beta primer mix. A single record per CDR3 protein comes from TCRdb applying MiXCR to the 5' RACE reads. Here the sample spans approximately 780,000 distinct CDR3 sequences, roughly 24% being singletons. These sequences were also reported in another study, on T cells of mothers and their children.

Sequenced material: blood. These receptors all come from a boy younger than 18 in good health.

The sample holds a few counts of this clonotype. CDR3 in DNA: TGTGCCAGCAGCTTTGGCGGGGGGGTAAAGGAGACCCAGTACTTC. The encoded protein is CASSFGGGVKETQYF. The rearrangement uses TRBV5-4 and TRBJ2-5, with 9 bases matching TRBD2. Germline V lookup: CDR1 SGHNT, CDR2 YYREEE (reference sequence). V lost 2 bases and J lost 5; bases outside the gene matches: 7. The CDR3 totals 15 residues.

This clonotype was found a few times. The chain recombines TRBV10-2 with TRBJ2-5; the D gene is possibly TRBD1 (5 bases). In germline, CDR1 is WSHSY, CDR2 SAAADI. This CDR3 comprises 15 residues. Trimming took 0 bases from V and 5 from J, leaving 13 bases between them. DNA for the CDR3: TGCGCCAGCAGTGAGTCGGGGCTCCCATTGGAGACCCAGTACTTC. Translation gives CASSESGLPLETQYF.

CDR3 sequence (DNA): TGTGCCAGCAGTACCCCTGCACCAGAGACCCAGTACTTC. Its translation: CASSTPAPETQYF. This chain connects TRBV28 to TRBJ2-5; D gene unclear. V dropped 5 bases and J dropped 4 bases, with 11 bases sitting between them. The CDR3 totals 13 residues. CDR1 is MDHEN and CDR2 is SYDVKM in the germline V gene.

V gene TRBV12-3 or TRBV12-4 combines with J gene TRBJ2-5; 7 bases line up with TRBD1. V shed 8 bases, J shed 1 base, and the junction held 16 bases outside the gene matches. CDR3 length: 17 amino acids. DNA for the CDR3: TGTGCCAGCGCCTTGGGGGACAGCGGATCAGTCCAAGAGACCCAGTACTTC. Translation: CASALGDSGSVQETQYF.

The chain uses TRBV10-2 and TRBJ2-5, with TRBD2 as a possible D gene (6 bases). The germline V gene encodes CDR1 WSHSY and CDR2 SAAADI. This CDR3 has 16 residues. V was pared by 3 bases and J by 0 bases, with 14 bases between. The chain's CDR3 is CASSESSVLYQETQYF. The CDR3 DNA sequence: TGCGCCAGCAGTGAATCTAGCGTGTTGTACCAAGAGACCCAGTACTTC.

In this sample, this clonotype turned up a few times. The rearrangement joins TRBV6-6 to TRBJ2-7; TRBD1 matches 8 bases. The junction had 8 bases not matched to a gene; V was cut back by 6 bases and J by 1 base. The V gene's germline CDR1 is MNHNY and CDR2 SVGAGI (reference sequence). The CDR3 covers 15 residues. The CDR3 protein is CASSPDRGQSYEQYF. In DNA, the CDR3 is TGTGCCAGCAGCCCCGACAGGGGTCAATCCTACGAGCAGTACTTC.

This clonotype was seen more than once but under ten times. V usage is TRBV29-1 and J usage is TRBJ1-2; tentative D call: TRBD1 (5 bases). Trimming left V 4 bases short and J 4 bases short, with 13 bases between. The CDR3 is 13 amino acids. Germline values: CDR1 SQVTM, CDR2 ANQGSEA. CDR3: CSVATGGGYGYTF. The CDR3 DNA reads TGCAGCGTTGCTACGGGGGGAGGCTATGGCTACACCTTC.

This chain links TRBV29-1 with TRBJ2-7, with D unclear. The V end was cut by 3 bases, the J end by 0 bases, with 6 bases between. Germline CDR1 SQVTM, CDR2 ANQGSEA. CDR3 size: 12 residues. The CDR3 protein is CSVEKDSYEQYF. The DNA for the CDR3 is TGCAGCGTTGAGAAGGACTCCTACGAGCAGTACTTC.

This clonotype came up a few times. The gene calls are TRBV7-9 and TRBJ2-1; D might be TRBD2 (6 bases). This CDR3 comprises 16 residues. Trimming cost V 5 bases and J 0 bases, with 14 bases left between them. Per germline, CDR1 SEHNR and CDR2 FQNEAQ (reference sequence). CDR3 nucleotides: TGTGCCAGCAGCCGAAGGGACTCCAGCTCCTACAATGAGCAGTTCTTC. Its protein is CASSRRDSSSYNEQFF. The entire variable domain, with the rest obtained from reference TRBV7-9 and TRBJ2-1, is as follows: DTGVSQNPRHKITKRGQNVTFRCDPISEHNRLYWYRQTLGQGPEFLTYFQNEAQLEKSRLLSDRFSAERPKGSFSTLEIQRTEQGDSAMYLCASSRRDSSSYNEQFFGPGTRLTVL.

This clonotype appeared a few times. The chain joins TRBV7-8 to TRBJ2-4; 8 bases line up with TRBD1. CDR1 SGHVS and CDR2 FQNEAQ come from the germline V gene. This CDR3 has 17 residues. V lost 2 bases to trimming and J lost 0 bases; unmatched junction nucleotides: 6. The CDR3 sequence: CASSLRPGGEAKNIQYF. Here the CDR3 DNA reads TGTGCCAGCAGCTTAAGGCCAGGGGGCGAAGCCAAAAACATTCAGTACTTC.

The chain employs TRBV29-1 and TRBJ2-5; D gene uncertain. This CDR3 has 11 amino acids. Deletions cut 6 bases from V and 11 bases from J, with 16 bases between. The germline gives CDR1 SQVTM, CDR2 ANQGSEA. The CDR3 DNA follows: TGCAGCGTGAGTAGTACAGCCGCGCAGTACTTC. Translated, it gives CSVSSTAAQYF.

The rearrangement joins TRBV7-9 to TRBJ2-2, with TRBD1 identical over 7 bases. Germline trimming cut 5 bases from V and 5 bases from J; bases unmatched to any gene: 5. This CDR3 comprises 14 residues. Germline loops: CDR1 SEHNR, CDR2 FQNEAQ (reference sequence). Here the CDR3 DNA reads TGTGCCAGCAGCCCACCGACAGGGACCGGGGAGCTGTTTTTT. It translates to CASSPPTGTGELFF.

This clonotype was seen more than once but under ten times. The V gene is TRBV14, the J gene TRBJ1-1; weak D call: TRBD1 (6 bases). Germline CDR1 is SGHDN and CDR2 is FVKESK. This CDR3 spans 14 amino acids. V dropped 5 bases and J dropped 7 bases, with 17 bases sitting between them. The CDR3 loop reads CASSKATGIDEAFF. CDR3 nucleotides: TGTGCCAGCAGCAAGGCTACAGGGATTGATGAAGCTTTCTTT.

The CDR3 loop is CSVDGPSGGYEQFF. The CDR3 bases are TGCAGCGTCGACGGGCCTAGCGGGGGGTATGAGCAGTTCTTC. The V and J genes are TRBV29-1 and TRBJ2-1; 11 positions agree with TRBD2. This CDR3 spans 14 amino acids. The germline V gene has CDR1 SQVTM and CDR2 ANQGSEA. J was trimmed by 8 bases and V by 6 bases; bases with no gene match: 9.

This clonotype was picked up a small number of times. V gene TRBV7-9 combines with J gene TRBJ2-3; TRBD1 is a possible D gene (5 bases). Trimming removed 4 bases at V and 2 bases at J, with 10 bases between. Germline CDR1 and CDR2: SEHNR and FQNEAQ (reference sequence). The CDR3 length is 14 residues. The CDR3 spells CASSSDISTDTQYF. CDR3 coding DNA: TGTGCCAGCAGCTCGGACATATCCACAGATACGCAGTATTTT.